This TCR beta chain was captured in a study of blood T cell repertoires in COVID-19 (dated by TCRdb to 2020 to 2022). In the study overall: Collaborator samples came from the United States, Italy and Spain and covered acute and convalescent phases of COVID-19. The repertoires were released in a freely available public database meant as a resource for research on the immune response to SARS-CoV-2. The prospective study material was composed of cDNA or gDNA derived from T cells, B-cell-depleted T cells, or PBMCs. Subjects who had been exposed to COVID-19, were actively infected with it, or had recovered from it provided the deeply sampled blood TCRbeta repertoires that made up the dataset. Where HLA class I and class II types were available, the types were taken from metadata supplied by the sample provider, not from assay-based typing. The samples were drawn from two sources: the first 160 participants of the ongoing ImmuneRACE study, and 1,000 to 1,500 subjects contributed by 6 global collaborators. A de-identified subject ID, COVID-19 status, age in years and sex were almost always included in the sample metadata.

TCRbeta CDR3 regions were amplified from genomic DNA by means of the immunoSEQ Assay, a bias-controlled multiplex PCR. In the authors' own workflow: The number of nucleated cells in each sample was estimated by amplification of reference gene primers within the assay. To quantify the absolute abundance of each unique TCRbeta CDR3 rearrangement, sequence reads were collapsed and filtered. For each sample, productive Simpson clonality was calculated by taking the square root of Simpson's diversity index across productive rearrangements. The clones in this table, taken by TCRdb from immuneACCESS, are in-frame only. Not every clone is retained; where verified, under half of the shortfall comes from an unresolved V gene, and the cause of the rest is unknown. The V and J calls and the clone size are those of that table, but D and trimming were determined from the DNA. For this sample the table gives about 68,000 clones, of which 91% were detected only once. The leading ten clones occupy approximately 7% of the sample.

Here is what the overall study found, with its caveats: The amount of clinical and demographic metadata varied by source and participant and was provided uncurated.

Note on this clone: Its specific antigen is unknown. No quality values exist for individual bases; no much larger clone is one base distant.

One collaborating source in Seattle enrolled patients while the patients were actively infected and followed the patients over time throughout the course of disease. Whole blood was collected in K2EDTA tubes by collaborating institutions according to the institutions' own protocols. For TCRbeta analysis, collaborators shipped samples in one of three forms: frozen whole blood, isolated PBMCs, or DNA extracted from either of those sample types. From a lookup of the germline V gene, CDR1 and CDR2 are MNHNS and SASEGT. From the cysteine through the phenylalanine, the CDR3 covers 16 amino acids. CDR3 DNA only is kept here, 48 bases in frame from base 1. V sheds 3 bases and J sheds 4 bases, leaving 18 bases between their ends.

The chain is made from TRBV6-1 and TRBJ2-5; D gene: possibly TRBD1, on 7 matching bases. Sequencing was carried out using peripheral blood. The TCR originated in a middle-aged man with COVID-19, enrolled during active disease. The CDR3 loop reads CASSDPPGGTLETQYF. The nucleotide sequence is given as TGTGCCAGCAGTGACCCCCCAGGGGGGACTCTAGAGACCCAGTACTTC.